The text below deals with one T cell receptor (beta chain). Its antigen is unidentified. This PCR relied on a set of 60 Vbeta primers and 13 Jbeta primers. Here immunoSEQ multiplex PCR was the method, and the copy in TCRdb shows in-frame clones only, minus some. The sample has approximately 67,000 clones; roughly nine tenths are singletons. The data derive from a study of cytomegalovirus exposure and HLA in healthy donors. General study findings and limits: Prior analysis indicated that the majority of TCR beta V segments exhibited productivity approximately 87% or approximately 30% of the time. Later analysis suggested most CMV-associated TCR beta chains were HLA-restricted. The study assumed roughly uniform donor sequencing depth for presence/absence analyses.

Germline loops: CDR1 KGHSH, CDR2 LQKENI. V was pared by 1 base and J by 2 bases, with 8 bases of the junction left unmatched. This CDR3 has 19 residues. This sequence originates from a woman aged 30 to 39 in good health and CMV-seropositive. Sequenced input: PBMCs. The rearrangement joins TRBV18 to TRBJ2-3; the match to TRBD2 covers 14 bases. The CDR3 spells CASSPLGTSGRVDTDTQYF. In nucleotides, the CDR3 is TGTGCCAGCTCACCACTTGGGACTAGCGGGAGAGTAGACACAGATACGCAGTATTTT.